This is a list of T cell receptor beta chains from one sample in a study of blood T cell repertoires in COVID-19. Data came from immunoSEQ multiplex PCR; TCRdb stores just in-frame clones and leaves some out. The sample lists roughly 100,000 clones, about four fifths seen once, with 4.5% to 5.5% in the top ten. The source material was peripheral blood. The receptor source for this set is a man aged 55 to 69 with acute or convalescent COVID-19. CDR3s include the opening cysteine and the closing phenylalanine or tryptophan. A D gene is named only where the DNA matches it firmly. Expanded clones get a size class; other rows say once, few or many, or leave the size out.

D gene | J gene | clone size | V gene | CDR3 protein | CDR3 DNA
- | TRBJ2-7 | few | TRBV7-6 | CASSLAGGQEEQYF | TGTGCCAGCAGCTTAGCAGGGGGACAAGAAGAGCAGTACTTC
TRBD2 | TRBJ2-7 | - | TRBV5-1 | CASSLGPGEGFNEQYF | TGCGCCAGCAGCTTAGGTCCGGGGGAGGGCTTCAACGAGCAGTACTTC
- | TRBJ2-7 | - | TRBV28 | CASSFSVPYEQYF | TGTGCCAGCAGTTTTTCAGTCCCCTACGAGCAGTACTTC
- | TRBJ2-1 | - | TRBV5-1 | CASSLVEDEQFF | TGCGCCAGCAGCTTGGTGGAGGATGAGCAGTTCTTC
- | TRBJ2-1 | - | TRBV28 | CASSLSVRGQFF | TGTGCCAGCAGTTTATCAGTTCGTGGGCAGTTCTTC
- | TRBJ1-6 | - | TRBV19 | CASSIGQRELYNSPLHF | TGTGCCAGTAGTATAGGACAGAGAGAACTATACAATTCACCCCTCCACTTT
TRBD1 | TRBJ1-1 | once | TRBV3-1/TRBV3-2 | CASSQPGQGIGEAFF | TGTGCCAGCAGCCAGCCGGGACAGGGAATTGGCGAAGCTTTCTTT
TRBD1 | TRBJ1-2 | - | TRBV15 | CATSSDRVGYTF | TGTGCCACCAGCTCAGACAGGGTTGGCTACACCTTC
TRBD1 | TRBJ2-2 | - | TRBV5-1 | CASTQGQPNTGELFF | TGCGCCAGCACCCAGGGACAGCCGAACACCGGGGAGCTGTTTTTT
TRBD1 | TRBJ2-2 | - | TRBV9 | CASRPGQGYTGELFF | TGTGCCAGCAGACCGGGACAGGGGTACACCGGGGAGCTGTTTTTT
TRBD1 | TRBJ1-2 | - | TRBV10-3 | CAISEFRGQGLGYTF | TGTGCCATCAGTGAGTTTCGAGGACAGGGACTTGGCTACACCTTC
TRBD1 | TRBJ2-7 | once | TRBV7-9 | CASSTGAAYEQYF | TGTGCCAGCAGCACAGGGGCTGCCTACGAGCAGTACTTC